This T cell receptor beta chain derives from a study of T cells after yellow fever vaccination. Study details: Libraries from low-cell-number fractions were prepared with the SMART-Seq v4 Ultra Low Input RNA kit. Study conclusions and caveats: Most clones from primary vaccination were detected again post-booster (around 95% CD4, 88% CD8).

This clonotype was counted only a few times. No antigen is known for it. By 5'RACE template switching, TCR cDNA was produced, with a universal primer site and UMIs added in the process. TCRdb reprocessed the 5' RACE reads via MiXCR and lists one record per CDR3 protein. The sample carries fewer than 450,000 distinct CDR3 sequences, about 4% recorded once. The V gene's germline CDR1 is SEHNR and CDR2 FQNEAQ (reference sequence). The CDR3 is 17 amino acids. Trimming left V 5 bases short and J 2 bases short, with 18 bases between. This clonotype originated in a man aged 18-30 years who received the YFV17D yellow fever vaccine. This chain uses TRBV7-9 with TRBJ2-2; weak D call: TRBD2 (6 bases). Source: PBMCs, taken 5 days after the yellow fever booster vaccination. The CDR3 region is CASSLGFLAKNTGELFF. The CDR3 bases are TGTGCCAGCAGCCTAGGGTTTCTAGCGAAAAACACCGGGGAGCTGTTTTTT. The whole variable domain, filled in from reference TRBV7-9 and TRBJ2-2, reads DTGVSQNPRHKITKRGQNVTFRCDPISEHNRLYWYRQTLGQGPEFLTYFQNEAQLEKSRLLSDRFSAERPKGSFSTLEIQRTEQGDSAMYLCASSLGFLAKNTGELFFGEGSRLTVL.